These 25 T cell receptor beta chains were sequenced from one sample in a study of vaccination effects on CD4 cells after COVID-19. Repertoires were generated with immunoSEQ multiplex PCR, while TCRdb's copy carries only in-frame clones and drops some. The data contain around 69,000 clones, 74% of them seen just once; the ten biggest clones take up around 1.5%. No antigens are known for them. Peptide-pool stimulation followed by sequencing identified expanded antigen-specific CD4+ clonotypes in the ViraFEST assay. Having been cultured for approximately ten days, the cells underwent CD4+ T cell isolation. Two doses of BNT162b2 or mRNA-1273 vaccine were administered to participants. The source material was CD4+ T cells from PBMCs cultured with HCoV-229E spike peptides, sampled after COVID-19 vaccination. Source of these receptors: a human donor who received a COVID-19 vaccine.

The CDR3: CASSKVGTSPIYEQYV. The CDR3 coding sequence is TGTGCCAGCAGCAAGGTCGGGACTAGTCCTATATACGAGCAGTACGTC. The chain links TRBV14 to TRBJ2-7; 8 bases are shared with TRBD2. The CDR3 extends over 16 amino acids. CDR1 SGHDN and CDR2 FVKESK come from the germline V gene. Trimming at V came to 5 bases and at J to 4 bases, leaving 13 bases not matched to a gene.

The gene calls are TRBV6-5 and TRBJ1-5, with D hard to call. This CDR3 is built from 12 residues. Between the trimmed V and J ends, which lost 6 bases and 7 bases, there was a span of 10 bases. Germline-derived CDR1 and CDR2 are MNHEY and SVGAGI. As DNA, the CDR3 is TGTGCCAGCAGGGAGTCAGAGCAGCCCCAGCATTTT. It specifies CASRESEQPQHF.

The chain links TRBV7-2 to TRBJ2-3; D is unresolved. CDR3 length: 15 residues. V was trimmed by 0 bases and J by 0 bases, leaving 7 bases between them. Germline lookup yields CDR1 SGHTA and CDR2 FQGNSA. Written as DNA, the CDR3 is TGTGCCAGCAGCTTAGCATACCATAGCACAGATACGCAGTATTTT. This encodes CASSLAYHSTDTQYF. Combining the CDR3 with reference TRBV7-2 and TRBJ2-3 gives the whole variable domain GAGVSQSPSNKVTEKGKDVELRCDPISGHTALYWYRQSLGQGLEFLIYFQGNSAPDKSGLPSDRFSAERTGGSVSTLTIQRTQQEDSAVYLCASSLAYHSTDTQYFGPGTRLTVL.

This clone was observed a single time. The CDR3 bases are TGTGCCAGCAGCCAAGGGACAGGGCCCGGCTACACCTTC. Translating it yields CASSQGTGPGYTF. V usage is TRBV3-1 (or the pseudogene TRBV3-2) and J usage is TRBJ1-2, with TRBD1 matching 8 bases. J was trimmed by 8 bases and V by 1 base; bases with no gene match: 3. Germline CDR1 LGHDT, CDR2 YNNKEL (reference sequence). The CDR3 is made up of 13 amino acids.

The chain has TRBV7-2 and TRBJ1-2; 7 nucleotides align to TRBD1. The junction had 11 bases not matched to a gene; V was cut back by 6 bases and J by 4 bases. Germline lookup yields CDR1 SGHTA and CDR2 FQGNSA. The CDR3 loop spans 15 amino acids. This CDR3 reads CASSYTGDSGYGYTF. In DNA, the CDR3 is TGTGCCAGCAGTTATACAGGGGACTCTGGCTATGGCTACACCTTC.

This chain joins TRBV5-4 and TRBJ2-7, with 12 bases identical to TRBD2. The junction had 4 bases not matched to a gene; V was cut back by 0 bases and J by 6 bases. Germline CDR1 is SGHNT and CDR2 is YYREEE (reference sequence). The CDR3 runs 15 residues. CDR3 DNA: TGTGCCAGCAGCTTGGGCCCTAGCGGGGGGGTCGAGCAGTACGTC. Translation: CASSLGPSGGVEQYV.

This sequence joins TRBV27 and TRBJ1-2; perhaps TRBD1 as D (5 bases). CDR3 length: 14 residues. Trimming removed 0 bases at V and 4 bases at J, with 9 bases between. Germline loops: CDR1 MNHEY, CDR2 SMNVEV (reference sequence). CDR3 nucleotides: TGTGCCAGCAGTTTATCCCACGGGGGCTATGGCTACACCTTC. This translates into CASSLSHGGYGYTF.

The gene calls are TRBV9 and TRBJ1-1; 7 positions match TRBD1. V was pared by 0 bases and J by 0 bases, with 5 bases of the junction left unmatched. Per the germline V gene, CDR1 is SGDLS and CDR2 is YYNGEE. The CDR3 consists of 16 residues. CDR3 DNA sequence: TGTGCCAGCAGCGTAGGTCTGGGACAGATGAACACTGAAGCTTTCTTT. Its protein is CASSVGLGQMNTEAFF.

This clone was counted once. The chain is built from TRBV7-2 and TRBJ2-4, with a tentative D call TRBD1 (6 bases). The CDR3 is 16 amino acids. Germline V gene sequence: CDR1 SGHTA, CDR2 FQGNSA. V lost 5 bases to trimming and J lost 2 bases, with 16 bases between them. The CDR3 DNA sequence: TGTGCCAGCAGCCTAGGGGGTCGGGTCCCCAAAAACATTCAGTACTTC. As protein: CASSLGGRVPKNIQYF.

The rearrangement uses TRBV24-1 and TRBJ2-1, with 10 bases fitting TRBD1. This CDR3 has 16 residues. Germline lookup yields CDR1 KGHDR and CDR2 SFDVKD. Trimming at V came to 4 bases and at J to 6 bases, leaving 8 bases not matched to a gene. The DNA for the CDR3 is TGTGCCACCAGTGACCGGACAGGGGGTTTTTCCAATGAGCAGTTCTTC. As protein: CATSDRTGGFSNEQFF.

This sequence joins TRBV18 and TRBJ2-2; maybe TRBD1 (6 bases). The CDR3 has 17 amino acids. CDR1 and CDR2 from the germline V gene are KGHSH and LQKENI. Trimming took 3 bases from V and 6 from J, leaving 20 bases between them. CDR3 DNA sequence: TGTGCCAGCTCACCCGGACAGTTCGAGTTTGGGGCCGGGGAGCTGTTTTTT. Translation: CASSPGQFEFGAGELFF.

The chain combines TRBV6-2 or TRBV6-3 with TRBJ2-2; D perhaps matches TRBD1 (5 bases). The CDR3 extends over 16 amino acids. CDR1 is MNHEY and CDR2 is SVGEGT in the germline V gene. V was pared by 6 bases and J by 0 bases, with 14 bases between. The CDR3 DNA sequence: TGTGCCAGCAGCTTCGGACACAACGCGAACACCGGGGAGCTGTTTTTT. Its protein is CASSFGHNANTGELFF.

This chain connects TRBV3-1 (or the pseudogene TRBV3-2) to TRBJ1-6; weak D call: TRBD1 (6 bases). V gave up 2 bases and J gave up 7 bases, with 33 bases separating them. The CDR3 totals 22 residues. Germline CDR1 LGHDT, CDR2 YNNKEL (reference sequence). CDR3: CASSQRSPGTGADNLMNSPLHF. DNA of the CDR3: TGTGCCAGCAGCCAAAGATCCCCAGGTACGGGGGCCGACAACCTAATGAATTCACCCCTCCACTTT.

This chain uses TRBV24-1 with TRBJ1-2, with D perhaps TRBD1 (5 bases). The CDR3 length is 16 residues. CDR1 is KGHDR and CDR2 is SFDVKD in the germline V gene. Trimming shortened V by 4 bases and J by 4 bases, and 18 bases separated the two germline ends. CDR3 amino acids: CATSESGTEDIYGYTF. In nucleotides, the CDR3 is TGTGCCACCAGTGAATCCGGGACGGAAGACATCTATGGCTACACCTTC.

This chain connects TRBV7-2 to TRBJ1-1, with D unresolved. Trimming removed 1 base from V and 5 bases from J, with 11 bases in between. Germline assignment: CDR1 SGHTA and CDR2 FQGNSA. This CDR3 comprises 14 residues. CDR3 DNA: TGTGCCAGCAGCTTAGGCTTTAAGGGAACTGAAGCTTTCTTT. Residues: CASSLGFKGTEAFF.

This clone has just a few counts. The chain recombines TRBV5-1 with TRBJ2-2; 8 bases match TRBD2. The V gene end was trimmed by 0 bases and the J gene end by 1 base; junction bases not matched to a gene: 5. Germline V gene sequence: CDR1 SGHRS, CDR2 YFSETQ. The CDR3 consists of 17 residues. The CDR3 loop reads CASSLASLAGNTGELFF. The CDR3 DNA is TGCGCCAGCAGCTTGGCCTCCCTAGCGGGGAACACCGGGGAGCTGTTTTTT.

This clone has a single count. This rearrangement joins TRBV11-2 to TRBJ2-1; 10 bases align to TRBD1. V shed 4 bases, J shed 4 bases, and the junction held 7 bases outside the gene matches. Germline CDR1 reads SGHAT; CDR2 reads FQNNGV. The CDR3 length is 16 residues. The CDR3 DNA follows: TGTGCCAGCAGCTCCTACCGGGACAGGGGATACAATGAGCAGTTCTTC. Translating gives CASSSYRDRGYNEQFF.

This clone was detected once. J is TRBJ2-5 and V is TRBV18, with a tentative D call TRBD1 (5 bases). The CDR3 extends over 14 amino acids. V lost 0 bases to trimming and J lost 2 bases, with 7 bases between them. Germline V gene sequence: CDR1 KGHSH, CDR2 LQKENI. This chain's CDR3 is CASSPPQGQETQYF. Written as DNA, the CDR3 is TGTGCCAGCTCACCACCCCAGGGTCAAGAGACCCAGTACTTC. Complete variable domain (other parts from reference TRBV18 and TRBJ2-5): NAGVMQNPRHLVRRRGQEARLRCSPMKGHSHVYWYRQLPEEGLKFMVYLQKENIIDESGMPKERFSAEFPKEGPSILRIQQVVRGDSAAYFCASSPPQGQETQYFGPGTRLLVL.

The CDR3 nucleotides read TGTGCCAGCAGTGAACAACAGGGGATCTATGGCTACACCTTC. Encoded protein: CASSEQQGIYGYTF. The V gene is TRBV6-4, the J gene TRBJ1-2, with TRBD1 matching 7 bases. This CDR3 contains 14 residues. The trim removed 3 bases at V and 4 bases at J, leaving 5 bases unmatched. Germline V gives CDR1 MRHNA, CDR2 SNTAGT.

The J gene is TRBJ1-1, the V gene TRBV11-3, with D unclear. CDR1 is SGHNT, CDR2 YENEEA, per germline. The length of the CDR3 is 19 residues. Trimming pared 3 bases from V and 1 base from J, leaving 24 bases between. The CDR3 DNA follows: TGTGCCAGCAGCTTTATCTGGGAATCGTTCCAGAGATCGAACACTGAAGCTTTCTTT. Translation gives CASSFIWESFQRSNTEAFF.

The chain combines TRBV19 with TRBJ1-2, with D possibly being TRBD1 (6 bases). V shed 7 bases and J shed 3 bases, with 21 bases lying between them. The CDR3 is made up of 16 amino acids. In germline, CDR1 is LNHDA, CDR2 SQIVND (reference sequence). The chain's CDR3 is CASTSWGRGRDYGYTF. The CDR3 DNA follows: TGTGCCAGTACCTCTTGGGGACGGGGGCGAGACTATGGCTACACCTTC.

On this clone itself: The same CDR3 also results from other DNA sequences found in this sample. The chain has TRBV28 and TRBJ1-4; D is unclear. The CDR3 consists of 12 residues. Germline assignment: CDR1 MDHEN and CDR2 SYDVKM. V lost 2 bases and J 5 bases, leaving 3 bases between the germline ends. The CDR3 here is CASSLRNEKLFF. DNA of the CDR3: TGTGCCAGCAGTTTAAGAAATGAAAAACTGTTTTTT. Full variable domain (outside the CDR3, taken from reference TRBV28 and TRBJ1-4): DVKVTQSSRYLVKRTGEKVFLECVQDMDHENMFWYRQDPGLGLRLIYFSYDVKMKEKGDIPEGYSVSREKKERFSLILESASTNQTSMYLCASSLRNEKLFFGSGTQLSVL.

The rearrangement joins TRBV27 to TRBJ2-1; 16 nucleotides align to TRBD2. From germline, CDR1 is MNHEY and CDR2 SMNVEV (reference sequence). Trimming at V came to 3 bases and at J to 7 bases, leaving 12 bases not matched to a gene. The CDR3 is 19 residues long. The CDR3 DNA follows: TGTGCCAGCAGTTTTCCCACCGGGACTAGCGGGGGGGCTAATAATGAGCAGTTCTTC. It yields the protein CASSFPTGTSGGANNEQFF.

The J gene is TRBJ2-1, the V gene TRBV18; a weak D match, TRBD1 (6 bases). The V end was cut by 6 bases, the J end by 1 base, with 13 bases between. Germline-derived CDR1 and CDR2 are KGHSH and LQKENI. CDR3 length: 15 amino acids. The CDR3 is CASSQTGTSYNEQFF. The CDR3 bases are TGTGCCAGCTCCCAGACCGGGACATCCTACAATGAGCAGTTCTTC.

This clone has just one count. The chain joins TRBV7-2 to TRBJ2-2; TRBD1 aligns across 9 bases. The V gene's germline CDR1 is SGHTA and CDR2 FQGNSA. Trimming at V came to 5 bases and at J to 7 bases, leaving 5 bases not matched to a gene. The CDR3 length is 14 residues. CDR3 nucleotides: TGTGCCAGCAGCCCAACAGGGGGCGTCGGGGAGCTGTTTTTT. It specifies CASSPTGGVGELFF.